This is a list of T cell receptor beta chains from one sample in a study of blood T cell repertoires in COVID-19. Profiled with immunoSEQ multiplex PCR; TCRdb holds only in-frame clones, not every one. The sample holds 270,000 or so clones, approximately 82% seen once. Sequenced: peripheral blood. The source is a woman in her late teens or twenties with acute or convalescent COVID-19. Both conserved end residues are part of each CDR3. A D gene is named only where the DNA matches it firmly. Not all rows give a size; the values are once, few, many and, for expanded clones, a class.

j_call	v_call	clone_size	d_call	cdr3_aa	cdr3_nt
TRBJ1-3	TRBV11-2	.	.	CASSLVSGSSGNTIYF	TGTGCCAGCAGCTTAGTGTCAGGCAGCTCTGGAAACACCATATATTTT
TRBJ2-3	TRBV5-8	.	TRBD2	CASSSGTSGIADTQYF	TGTGCCAGCAGCTCCGGGACTAGCGGGATCGCAGATACGCAGTATTTT
TRBJ2-1	TRBV11-1	.	TRBD2	CASSPPSGTHYNEQFF	TGTGCCAGCAGCCCACCGAGCGGGACCCACTACAATGAGCAGTTCTTC
TRBJ1-1	TRBV6-2/TRBV6-3	.	.	CASSYSGVLAFF	TGTGCCAGCAGTTACTCAGGGGTGCTGGCTTTCTTT
TRBJ2-1	TRBV10-1	.	TRBD2	CASSDGLAGGEQFF	TGCGCCAGCAGTGACGGGCTAGCGGGAGGGGAGCAGTTCTTC
TRBJ2-7	TRBV19	.	.	CASTRSDRPWVEQYF	TGTGCCAGTACTAGATCGGACAGACCCTGGGTCGAGCAGTACTTC
TRBJ1-5	TRBV28	.	.	CASSLFAFRGSNQPQHF	TGTGCCAGCAGTTTATTCGCCTTCAGGGGTAGCAATCAGCCCCAGCATTTT
TRBJ2-3	TRBV7-9	few	TRBD2	CASSPQLAGLTDTQYF	TGTGCCAGCAGCCCTCAACTAGCGGGGCTCACAGATACGCAGTATTTT
TRBJ2-2	TRBV6-2/TRBV6-3	.	.	CASSSRTGMGTGELFF	TGTGCCAGCAGTTCTAGGACGGGAATGGGCACCGGGGAGCTGTTTTTT
TRBJ1-2	TRBV19	.	TRBD1	CASSRLIGTGPNYGYTF	TGTGCCAGTAGTAGGCTAATCGGGACAGGGCCTAACTATGGCTACACCTTC
TRBJ1-4	TRBV9	.	TRBD1	CASSRTGNEKLFF	TGTGCCAGCAGCCGGACAGGGAATGAAAAACTGTTTTTT
TRBJ2-3	TRBV10-1	few	.	CASSEGGSTDTQYF	TGCGCCAGCAGTGAAGGGGGAAGCACAGATACGCAGTATTTT
TRBJ2-5	TRBV12-5	once	TRBD2	CASGLGGTSGETQYF	TGTGCTAGTGGTTTGGGAGGGACTAGCGGAGAGACCCAGTACTTC
TRBJ1-5	TRBV12-3/TRBV12-4	.	.	CASRSGLGQPQHF	TGTGCCAGCAGATCAGGGTTAGGGCAGCCCCAGCATTTT
TRBJ2-7	TRBV19	.	.	CASMSLLSHEQYF	TGTGCCAGTATGTCACTCTTGTCTCACGAGCAGTACTTC
TRBJ1-1	TRBV3-1/TRBV3-2	.	TRBD1	CASSQHQGAEAFF	TGTGCCAGCAGCCAACACCAGGGGGCTGAAGCTTTCTTT
TRBJ1-6	TRBV4-3	medium-sized	.	CASSQGGGSNSPLHF	TGCGCCAGCAGCCAAGGCGGGGGTTCGAATTCACCCCTCCACTTT
TRBJ2-1	TRBV11-2	many	TRBD2	CASSLPWLAGGEQFF	TGTGCCAGCAGCTTACCATGGCTAGCGGGAGGGGAGCAGTTCTTC
TRBJ2-7	TRBV4-1	.	TRBD2	CASSQDASGIRYYEQYF	TGCGCCAGCAGCCAAGATGCTAGCGGGATTAGGTATTACGAGCAGTACTTC
TRBJ2-2	TRBV27	.	.	CASSNTGELFF	TGTGCCAGCTCTAACACCGGGGAGCTGTTTTTT
TRBJ2-3	TRBV9	.	TRBD2	CASSVAGGPKDTQYF	TGTGCCAGCAGCGTAGCGGGAGGGCCTAAAGATACGCAGTATTTT
TRBJ1-1	TRBV23-1	.	TRBD1	CASRPGTPGQGSTEAFF	TGCGCCAGCAGACCCGGTACACCGGGACAGGGGTCCACTGAAGCTTTCTTT
TRBJ1-1	TRBV6-1	few	.	CASSEAVRAAEAFF	TGTGCCAGCAGTGAAGCGGTCAGGGCCGCTGAAGCTTTCTTT
TRBJ2-1	TRBV9	.	TRBD1	CASSKTGDSYNEQFF	TGTGCCAGCAGCAAAACAGGGGATTCATACAATGAGCAGTTCTTC
TRBJ1-6	TRBV7-2	.	TRBD1	CASSLARQGDSPLHF	TGTGCCAGCAGCTTAGCGCGCCAGGGGGACTCACCCCTCCACTTT
TRBJ1-5	TRBV5-1	.	TRBD1	CASSQTGSPNQPQHF	TGCGCCAGCAGCCAGACAGGGTCCCCAAATCAGCCCCAGCATTTT
TRBJ2-3	TRBV5-1	.	TRBD2	CASSHIPSGVPDTQYF	TGCGCCAGCAGCCACATTCCTAGCGGAGTACCAGATACGCAGTATTTT
TRBJ1-2	TRBV10-3	.	.	CAIKPTEMSYGYTF	TGTGCCATCAAACCAACAGAGATGAGCTATGGCTACACCTTC
TRBJ1-5	TRBV4-1	few	.	CASSRTAEQGVNQPQHF	TGCGCCAGCAGCCGGACGGCGGAACAGGGAGTTAATCAGCCCCAGCATTTT
TRBJ1-1	TRBV2	.	TRBD1	CASRPTGGHTEAFF	TGTGCCAGCAGACCTACAGGGGGTCACACTGAAGCTTTCTTT
TRBJ1-4	TRBV19	.	.	CASSMQGGEKLFF	TGTGCCAGTAGTATGCAGGGTGGAGAAAAACTGTTTTTT
TRBJ1-5	TRBV12-5	few	.	CASGSGQRESNQPQHF	TGTGCTAGTGGTTCCGGGCAACGGGAGAGCAATCAGCCCCAGCATTTT
TRBJ2-7	TRBV5-6	.	TRBD2	CASVGRGSPYEQYF	TGTGCCAGTGTGGGGAGGGGTTCCCCCTACGAGCAGTACTTC
TRBJ1-2	TRBV12-3/TRBV12-4	once	TRBD1	CASSPQGDGYTF	TGTGCCAGCAGCCCCCAGGGGGACGGCTACACCTTC
TRBJ2-3	TRBV27	.	.	CASSARRDLDTQYF	TGTGCCAGCAGTGCGCGCCGCGACTTAGATACGCAGTATTTT
TRBJ2-3	TRBV28	few	.	CASSFQISTDTQYF	TGTGCCAGCAGTTTTCAGATAAGCACAGATACGCAGTATTTT
TRBJ1-3	TRBV27	few	TRBD1	CASSRDRGPSLSGNTIYF	TGTGCCAGCAGTAGGGACAGGGGTCCATCACTCTCTGGAAACACCATATATTTT
TRBJ1-1	TRBV28	once	TRBD1	CASSLWDRVAEAFF	TGTGCCAGCAGTTTATGGGACAGGGTTGCTGAAGCTTTCTTT
TRBJ2-7	TRBV12-5	.	.	CASGLARNEQYF	TGTGCTAGTGGTTTGGCGAGGAACGAGCAGTACTTC
TRBJ1-2	TRBV4-2	.	.	CASSTGVSGGYTF	TGTGCCAGCAGCACGGGGGTGTCTGGCGGCTACACCTTC
TRBJ1-4	TRBV15	.	.	CATSRDGASTNEKLFF	TGTGCCACCAGCAGAGATGGAGCTTCAACTAATGAAAAACTGTTTTTT
TRBJ2-5	TRBV28	.	.	CASSLGQQETQYF	TGTGCCAGCAGTTTAGGGCAGCAAGAGACCCAGTACTTC
TRBJ1-5	TRBV5-1	once	.	CASSLGEGDTNQPQHF	TGCGCCAGCAGCTTGGGGGAGGGAGACACAAATCAGCCCCAGCATTTT
TRBJ2-7	TRBV4-3	.	.	CASSQDTTGVSYEQYF	TGCGCCAGCAGCCAAGATACGACGGGAGTCTCATACGAGCAGTACTTC
TRBJ1-1	TRBV5-1	.	.	CASRGVEREAFF	TGCGCCAGCAGGGGCGTTGAACGGGAGGCTTTCTTT
TRBJ1-2	TRBV7-9	.	TRBD1	CASIDDWDRGNGYTF	TGTGCCAGCATCGACGATTGGGACAGGGGAAATGGCTACACCTTC
TRBJ2-7	TRBV3-1/TRBV3-2	.	.	CASSQYGRGYEQYF	TGTGCCAGCAGCCAATACGGCAGGGGTTACGAGCAGTACTTC
TRBJ1-1	TRBV19	.	.	CASSILMNTEAFF	TGTGCCAGTAGTATACTTATGAACACTGAAGCTTTCTTT
TRBJ1-3	TRBV9	once	.	CASSVAGASGNTIYF	TGTGCCAGCAGCGTAGCTGGGGCCTCTGGAAACACCATATATTTT
TRBJ2-1	TRBV9	many	TRBD2	CASSVGLAGEISEQFF	TGTGCCAGCAGCGTAGGACTAGCGGGAGAAATTAGTGAGCAGTTCTTC
TRBJ2-5	TRBV4-3	.	TRBD2	CASSPTTGTSGTQYF	TGCGCCAGCAGCCCAACCACCGGGACTAGCGGAACCCAGTACTTC